Listed below are T cell receptor beta chains from one sample, sequenced in a study of blood T cell repertoires in COVID-19. TCRdb's copy holds only in-frame clones and misses some; the assay was immunoSEQ multiplex PCR. The sample lists about 88,000 clones, approximately 90% seen once, with about 2.9% in the top ten. The sequenced material came from peripheral blood. The receptors come from a woman older than 75 with acute or convalescent COVID-19. Each CDR3 is given without its conserved first and last residue. Some rows have no size entry. The others give once, few or many, or a class for an expanded clone.

v_call: TRBV6-2/TRBV6-3; clone_size: NA; cdr3_aa: ASSKPSWTGGSSYEQY
v_call: TRBV7-9; clone_size: NA; cdr3_aa: ASRKDSPNSPLH
v_call: TRBV5-3; clone_size: NA; cdr3_aa: ARSLGQGAWPQH
v_call: TRBV18; clone_size: NA; cdr3_aa: ASSRSGATNEKLF
v_call: TRBV5-1; clone_size: NA; cdr3_aa: ASSQQGVNSPLH
v_call: TRBV27; clone_size: NA; cdr3_aa: ASSFTSTGLSYNEQF
v_call: TRBV6-5; clone_size: NA; cdr3_aa: ASSFTGDYGYT
v_call: TRBV6-5; clone_size: NA; cdr3_aa: ASSYSLGPLGGEQF
v_call: TRBV2; clone_size: NA; cdr3_aa: ASNPKGRGGNSYEQY
v_call: TRBV9; clone_size: once; cdr3_aa: ASSPRQGISEQY
v_call: TRBV11-2; clone_size: NA; cdr3_aa: ASSSGLAGVSGEQF
v_call: TRBV7-2; clone_size: NA; cdr3_aa: ASSLDRDNEQF
v_call: TRBV30; clone_size: NA; cdr3_aa: AWSVLSGGPQETQY